This TCR beta chain was sequenced during a study of vaccination and CD4 T cells after COVID-19 (dated by TCRdb to between 2021 and 2024). For context, the study as a whole: Convalescent patients had a positive SARS-CoV-2 result on nasal swab PCR, and of these patients, several had mild disease and one had severe disease. In the convalescent cohort there were six males and four females, among whom were two Hispanic individuals, seven Caucasians, two Asians and one multiracial person. Participants got two doses of the Pfizer-BioNTech BNT162b2 vaccine (n=8) or two doses of the Moderna mRNA-1273 vaccine (n=2). Post-COVID blood samples were collected from convalescent patients a median of roughly 100 days after diagnosis, with a range of about 35 to 170 days. The time from the second vaccine dose to post-vaccine blood sampling had a median of around 72 days and ranged from about 14 to 250 days. The cultures were stimulated with overlapping spike peptide pools from SARS-CoV-2 and from the common cold coronaviruses HCoV-NL63, HCoV-OC43 and HCoV-229E. Control cultures used a CEFX viral epitope pool as positive control, an HIV-1 Nef peptide pool as negative control, or no peptide. The spike-specific CD4+ TCR repertoire was compared before and after mRNA vaccination in approximately ten COVID-19 convalescent patients and a few infection-naive healthy vaccine recipients.

Findings and caveats that apply to the study as a whole: Relatively few convalescent patients were included in the study, and early timepoints after natural infection were not analyzed. Although the median number of SARS-CoV-2-reactive clonotypes went up from roughly 23 after infection to about 38 after vaccination, the increase was not significant. Nearly all vaccine-specific clones in convalescent patients (304 of 307) were mono-reactive for SARS-CoV-2 spike rather than cross-reactive with common cold coronaviruses. Among the post-vaccine SARS-CoV-2-reactive clones in convalescent patients, a median around 90% showed up only after vaccination, which suggests vaccine-specific priming.

Including the terminal cysteine and phenylalanine, the CDR3 comprises 14 residues. This entry keeps only the CDR3 DNA: 42 bases, framed from base 1. Based on the germline V gene, the CDR1 and CDR2 sequences are MDHEN and SYDVKM. Receptor libraries were prepared by PCR. DNA from cultured CD4+ T cells underwent TCR sequencing with the Oncomine TCR Beta short-read assay at the Johns Hopkins FTIC core. Genomic DNA was extracted from the cultured CD4+ T cells with the QIAamp micro DNA kit. Oncomine TCR Beta libraries made from cultured CD4+ T cells were pooled using unique dual indexes and sequenced on an Illumina iSeq 100. The authors processed their data as follows. Non-productive sequences were removed, and CDR3s that did not start with C, did not end with F or W, or were shorter than 7 amino acids were discarded. The MANAFEST web application was used to identify antigen-specific clonotypes by comparing peptide-stimulated wells against reference wells and other culture wells. Positive clones required FDR below 0.05, an odds ratio above 5, and productive frequency above 0.1% in at least two of three replicate wells. Clonotypes that were significantly expanded in both SARS-CoV-2 spike wells and at least one common cold coronavirus spike condition were defined as cross-reactive. Levenshtein distances (stringdist) and unrooted phylogenetic trees (ape) in R version 3.6.1 were used to assess CDR3 homology. In TCRdb, the public reads were trimmed at Q25 with fastp and aligned with MiXCR, with productive beta chains retained. Each record represents a unique CDR3 protein, reported with the most common genes and DNA among its rows. TCRdb, not the original authors, processed these V and J calls. This sample gives tens of thousands of distinct CDR3 sequences in total; around 54% of them show up just once. The top ten hold roughly 3.1% of the sample.

What the treatment or condition label conveys for this sample: roughly ten-day PBMC culture with coronavirus spike peptide pools or control peptides (ViraFEST assay). The study used the ViraFEST assay, which expanded antigen-specific T cells with peptide pools and then identified expanded clonotypes by TCR sequencing. Positive SARS-CoV-2 PCR tests in the convalescent patients dated from March to December 2020, before Alpha, Beta and Delta variants emerged in the United States. PBMCs were cultured at two million per well in IMDM supplemented with roughly 5.2% human AB serum and 9.5 to 10 IU/ml IL-2, with about 11 ug/ml peptide pools added. Half of the culture medium was replaced with fresh IL-2-containing medium on days 3 and 7. Once the cells had been in culture for roughly 11 days, the EasySep CD4+ T cell isolation kit was used to isolate CD4+ T cells by negative selection. Ficoll-Paque Plus gradient centrifugation was used to isolate PBMCs from whole blood, and the isolated PBMCs were then either used fresh or cryopreserved at -140C. Culture conditions were generally each tested in triplicate wells.

Points on this clonotype: The antigen this receptor binds is unknown. Mismatch with germline at one junction end may stem from a read error.

Rearrangement joined TRBV28 to TRBJ1-1, and the D gene may be TRBD1, 5 bases matching. Material for sequencing was CD4+ T cells from blood, cultured in vitro. This receptor was identified in a human donor who had recovered from COVID-19. At the DNA level, the sequence is TGTGCCAGCAGTCCGACCGAGGTCTCGGGACGCCCTAGGTTT. It codes for CASSPTEVSGRPRF. Full variable domain (CDR3 extended with the reference TRBV28 and TRBJ1-1 proteins): DVKVTQSSRYLVKRTGEKVFLECVQDMDHENMFWYRQDPGLGLRLIYFSYDVKMKEKGDIPEGYSVSREKKERFSLILESASTNQTSMYLCASSPTEVSGRPRFGQGTRLTVV.